The sample holds many counts of the clone carrying this TCR beta chain. Its specificity is not known. Trimming removed 1 base from V and 2 bases from J, with 12 bases in between. CDR3 length: 15 residues. The V gene's germline CDR1 is DFQATT and CDR2 SNEGSKA (reference sequence). These data belong to a study of T cells after yellow fever vaccination. Background on the study: Preparation used SMART-Seq v4 Ultra Low Input for the low-cell-number fractions.

Universal primer sites and UMIs were introduced during 5'RACE template-switching synthesis of TCR cDNA. One entry per CDR3 protein, called by TCRdb with MiXCR from the 5' RACE reads. This sample has about 340,000 distinct CDR3 sequences, with 3% to 4.5% found just once. Study-level results: The secondary response peaked faster, at day 5 versus 15, but was weaker.

V and J are TRBV20-1 and TRBJ2-1; TRBD2 is a possible D gene (5 bases). The sequence was collected from a man aged 18 to 35 who received the YFV17D yellow fever vaccine. Sample: PBMCs, taken 5 days after the yellow fever booster vaccination. The CDR3 loop reads CSARVGGTTYNEQFF. The CDR3 DNA reads TGCAGTGCTAGAGTAGGAGGAACGACCTACAATGAGCAGTTCTTC.